This TCR beta chain was profiled in a study of OX40 agonist ivuxolimab in advanced cancers. About this clone itself: Its antigen is unidentified.

Trimming shortened V by 5 bases and J by 3 bases, and 5 bases separated the two germline ends. This CDR3 comprises 12 residues. Looked up from germline, CDR1 is SGDLS and CDR2 is YYNGEE. General study findings and limits: Normalized T-cell clonal expansion was also low in a subset of nonresponders. With doses of 0.1 to 3.0 mg/kg, CD4+ and CD8+ blood T cells had undergone clonal expansion by week 6. Determination of antigen specificity was not performed for the expanded peripheral T cells.

The data were produced by immunoSEQ multiplex PCR, yet TCRdb's version contains in-frame clones alone and is incomplete. The data contain roughly 19,000 clones, 80% to 85% of them singletons. The clonotype was recovered from an adult with an advanced solid tumor such as melanoma, head and neck, liver or kidney cancer. The sequencing used CD4+ or CD8+ T cells sorted from blood, collected in a trial of the OX40 agonist ivuxolimab. V usage is TRBV9 and J usage is TRBJ2-2; D is ambiguous. The CDR3 nucleotides are TGTGCCAGCAGGGGTTACACCGGGGAGCTGTTTTTT. The encoded protein is CASRGYTGELFF.